Shown below are 26 T cell receptor beta chains from a single sample sequenced in a study of blood T cell repertoires in COVID-19. Using immunoSEQ multiplex PCR, the repertoire was profiled, and TCRdb retains in-frame clones only, with some absent. The data hold tens of thousands of clones, with 93% observed a single time. Sequencing was performed on peripheral blood. The receptors originated from a human donor in a cohort sampled during active COVID-19.

V usage is TRBV6-5 and J usage is TRBJ2-7, with 8 positions matching TRBD1. Germline V gene lookup returns CDR1 MNHEY and CDR2 SVGAGI. There are 13 residues in the CDR3. The J segment lost 4 bases and the V segment lost 10 bases, leaving 9 bases of the junction unmatched. CDR3 DNA: TGTGCCATTAATGGACAGGGTCATTACGAGCAGTACTTC. This sequence encodes CAINGQGHYEQYF.

The chain links TRBV5-1 to TRBJ1-6; D remains ambiguous. Trimming removed 0 bases from V and 9 bases from J, with 10 bases in between. CDR3 size: 14 residues. In germline, CDR1 is SGHRS, CDR2 YFSETQ. The CDR3 bases are TGCGCCAGCAGCTTGGGAGGTGCGGGTTCACCCCTCCACTTT. Its translation: CASSLGGAGSPLHF.

Only one count was recorded for this clone. The chain employs TRBV5-6 and TRBJ2-1, with TRBD2 matching over 11 bases. The CDR3 runs 18 residues. Germline CDR1 SGHDT, CDR2 YYEEEE. Trimming removed 2 bases from V and 0 bases from J; junction bases left unmatched: 7. The CDR3 reads CASSLPSGLAASYNEQFF. CDR3 nucleotide sequence: TGTGCCAGCAGCTTACCATCGGGACTAGCGGCCTCCTACAATGAGCAGTTCTTC.

The gene calls are TRBV19 and TRBJ2-1; D is possibly TRBD1 (6 bases). Germline values: CDR1 LNHDA, CDR2 SQIVND (reference sequence). The CDR3 covers 16 residues. Trimming pared 3 bases from V and 3 bases from J, leaving 15 bases between. CDR3: CASSISGGDGYNEQFF. The CDR3 DNA follows: TGTGCCAGTAGTATTTCTGGGGGCGATGGCTACAATGAGCAGTTCTTC.

The table lists this clone with a count of one. The chain has TRBV9 and TRBJ1-4; TRBD1 might be the D (6 bases). The length of the CDR3 is 16 residues. Germline V gives CDR1 SGDLS, CDR2 YYNGEE. V was cut by 0 bases and J by 7 bases, with 16 bases left in between. This chain's CDR3 is CASSVAASGTIEKLFF. The CDR3 DNA is TGTGCCAGCAGCGTAGCGGCTTCCGGGACAATTGAAAAACTGTTTTTT.

The chain links TRBV7-2 to TRBJ1-5; D gene uncertain. Germline CDR1 reads SGHTA; CDR2 reads FQGNSA. This CDR3 is built from 15 residues. V shed 7 bases and J shed 4 bases, with 17 bases lying between them. CDR3 region: CASTEDFIGNQPQHF. In nucleotides, the CDR3 is TGTGCCAGCACCGAGGACTTTATCGGGAATCAGCCCCAGCATTTT.

This clone was detected once. This chain joins TRBV28 and TRBJ2-3, with 8 bases that match TRBD2. The ends lost 3 bases at V and 4 bases at J; junction bases unmatched: 6. Germline CDR1 is MDHEN and CDR2 is SYDVKM. This CDR3 comprises 15 residues. CDR3 loop: CASSFVLAASDTQYF. The CDR3 DNA is TGTGCCAGCAGTTTTGTACTAGCGGCGTCAGATACGCAGTATTTT.

V is TRBV24-1 and J is TRBJ2-5, with TRBD1 identical over 7 bases. The junction had 3 bases not matched to a gene; V was cut back by 5 bases and J by 7 bases. Per germline, CDR1 KGHDR and CDR2 SFDVKD. This CDR3 has 12 amino acids. The CDR3 DNA reads as TGTGCCACCAGTGGGGACAGTGGGACCCAGTACTTC. The encoded protein is CATSGDSGTQYF.

J is TRBJ2-1 and V is TRBV11-2; TRBD2 might be the D (5 bases). Germline lookup yields CDR1 SGHAT and CDR2 FQNNGV. This CDR3 is 12 amino acids long. V dropped 5 bases and J dropped 7 bases, with 9 bases sitting between them. The CDR3 nucleotides are TGTGCCAGCAGCACGAGAGGGAATGAGCAGTTCTTC. Translation gives CASSTRGNEQFF.

V is TRBV11-2 and J is TRBJ1-2; the D gene is possibly TRBD1 (5 bases). The length of the CDR3 is 11 residues. V lost 3 bases, J lost 7 bases, and 6 bases lay in between. The germline gives CDR1 SGHAT, CDR2 FQNNGV. CDR3: CASSFRAGYTF. CDR3 nucleotide sequence: TGTGCCAGCAGCTTCAGGGCTGGCTACACCTTC.

This clone occurred a few times. This sequence joins TRBV9 and TRBJ2-7, with TRBD2 matching 8 bases. Germline trimming cut 1 base from V and 0 bases from J; bases unmatched to any gene: 6. The CDR3 consists of 16 residues. Germline V CDR1 and CDR2: SGDLS, YYNGEE. For the CDR3, the DNA is TGTGCCAGCAGCGTAACTCCGACTAGCGCCTCCTACGAGCAGTACTTC. It specifies CASSVTPTSASYEQYF. The full variable domain, rest sourced from reference TRBV9 and TRBJ2-7, is DSGVTQTPKHLITATGQRVTLRCSPRSGDLSVYWYQQSLDQGLQFLIQYYNGEERAKGNILERFSAQQFPDLHSELNLSSLELGDSALYFCASSVTPTSASYEQYFGPGTRLTVT.

The chain employs TRBV9 and TRBJ1-2; D perhaps matches TRBD1 (6 bases). CDR1 and CDR2 (germline): SGDLS, YYNGEE. The CDR3 consists of 16 residues. Trimming took off 3 bases at V and 3 bases at J, with 18 bases between the two ends. The CDR3 nucleotides are TGTGCCAGCAGCGGGCCTCTGCTCCGGACAGACTATGGCTACACCTTC. This gives the protein CASSGPLLRTDYGYTF.

The genes are TRBV28 and TRBJ1-1, with TRBD1 as a possible D gene (5 bases). The germline gives CDR1 MDHEN, CDR2 SYDVKM. The germline V and J ends were trimmed by 2 bases and 0 bases, with 13 bases remaining between them. This CDR3 has 16 residues. CDR3 loop: CASSLRWQGLNTEAFF. The DNA of the CDR3 is TGTGCCAGCAGTTTAAGGTGGCAGGGTTTGAACACTGAAGCTTTCTTT. Full variable domain (outside the CDR3, taken from reference TRBV28 and TRBJ1-1): DVKVTQSSRYLVKRTGEKVFLECVQDMDHENMFWYRQDPGLGLRLIYFSYDVKMKEKGDIPEGYSVSREKKERFSLILESASTNQTSMYLCASSLRWQGLNTEAFFGQGTRLTVV.

This clone was recorded a few times. V is TRBV19 and J is TRBJ1-5; the match to TRBD1 covers 7 bases. Germline V CDR1 and CDR2: LNHDA, SQIVND (reference sequence). V trimming: 2 bases; J trimming: 0 bases; junction bases outside the gene matches: 1. The CDR3 contains 15 residues. CDR3 loop: CASSIWDSSNQPQHF. Here the CDR3 DNA reads TGTGCCAGTAGTATATGGGACAGTAGCAATCAGCCCCAGCATTTT.

This clone was seen once. The genes are TRBV5-4 and TRBJ2-1; TRBD2 matches 7 bases. Germline V CDR1 and CDR2: SGHNT, YYREEE (reference sequence). Unmatched junction bases numbered 10, after V lost 5 bases and J lost 2 bases. The CDR3 has 16 residues. For the CDR3, the DNA is TGTGCCAGCAGTCCGGGAGGTAGTGCGGCCTACAATGAGCAGTTCTTC. Residues: CASSPGGSAAYNEQFF.

The genes are TRBV4-2 and TRBJ1-2, with D tentatively TRBD1 (5 bases). Trimming removed 0 bases from V and 4 bases from J, with 21 bases in between. The CDR3 is 18 amino acids. From germline, CDR1 is LGHNA and CDR2 YNFKEQ. CDR3 nucleotide sequence: TGTGCCAGCAGCCAAGATATGACAGCCGGCTTTCTATCCTATGGCTACACCTTC. Its translation: CASSQDMTAGFLSYGYTF.

The chain recombines TRBV3-1 (or the pseudogene TRBV3-2) with TRBJ2-1; 8 bases line up with TRBD2. The CDR3 has 15 residues. Unmatched junction bases numbered 3, after V lost 3 bases and J lost 2 bases. Germline V gives CDR1 LGHDT, CDR2 YNNKEL (reference sequence). The DNA for the CDR3 is TGTGCCAGCAGCCATGTACTAGCGGCCTACAATGAGCAGTTCTTC. Its translation is CASSHVLAAYNEQFF.

The chain combines TRBV28 with TRBJ2-7; perhaps TRBD2 as D (6 bases). CDR3 length equals 14 residues. Trimming cost V 3 bases and J 3 bases, with 12 bases left between them. Germline V CDR1 and CDR2: MDHEN, SYDVKM. The DNA for the CDR3 is TGTGCCAGCAGTTTGGAGGCGGGAAACTACGAGCAGTACTTC. Protein product: CASSLEAGNYEQYF.

V gene TRBV28 combines with J gene TRBJ1-1; 9 bases align to TRBD1. The germline V gene has CDR1 MDHEN and CDR2 SYDVKM. This CDR3 region has 16 residues. V dropped 4 bases and J dropped 3; count of bases not matched to a gene: 9. CDR3 DNA: TGTGCCAGCAGTTCTTGGCCACAGGGGGCGGACACTGAAGCTTTCTTT. Translated: CASSSWPQGADTEAFF.

The J gene is TRBJ1-2, the V gene TRBV9; 9 nucleotides align to TRBD1. V was clipped by 0 bases and J by 2 bases; unmatched bases: 2. This CDR3 is 15 amino acids long. Germline assignment: CDR1 SGDLS and CDR2 YYNGEE. The CDR3, as DNA: TGTGCCAGCAGCGTAGCAGGGACAGGGAACTATGGCTACACCTTC. It codes for CASSVAGTGNYGYTF.

In this sample, this clone turned up once. The chain combines TRBV5-6 with TRBJ2-7, with a tentative D call TRBD1 (6 bases). CDR1 and CDR2 from the germline V gene are SGHDT and YYEEEE. V was clipped by 0 bases and J by 1 base, with 8 bases between them. The CDR3 is made up of 14 amino acids. CDR3 protein: CASSLAGQSYEQYF. The CDR3, as DNA: TGTGCCAGCAGCTTGGCTGGACAGTCCTACGAGCAGTACTTC.

The gene calls are TRBV7-8 and TRBJ2-3; D is unclear. V lost 5 bases, J lost 2 bases, and 11 bases lay in between. CDR3 length: 14 amino acids. Germline V lookup: CDR1 SGHVS, CDR2 FQNEAQ. The CDR3: CASSLPRITDTQYF. Written as DNA, the CDR3 is TGTGCCAGCAGCCTACCTAGGATCACAGATACGCAGTATTTT.

The V call is TRBV29-1, the J call TRBJ2-5; D is perhaps TRBD1 (5 bases). There are 12 residues in the CDR3. Trimming took 5 bases from V and 5 from J, leaving 12 bases between them. Per the germline V gene, CDR1 is SQVTM and CDR2 is ANQGSEA. The CDR3 spells CSVRYGAETQYF. DNA of the CDR3: TGCAGCGTTAGATATGGGGCGGAGACCCAGTACTTC.

The rearrangement uses TRBV19 and TRBJ1-6; D uncertain. The CDR3 covers 15 residues. V lost 2 bases to trimming and J lost 8 bases, with 13 bases between them. CDR1 is LNHDA and CDR2 is SQIVND in the germline V gene (reference sequence). CDR3 nucleotide sequence: TGTGCCAGTAGTATAACCAGAATGGCGGATTCACCCCTCCACTTT. Translating gives CASSITRMADSPLHF. Drawing the rest from reference TRBV19 and TRBJ1-6, the complete variable domain is DGGITQSPKYLFRKEGQNVTLSCEQNLNHDAMYWYRQDPGQGLRLIYYSQIVNDFQKGDIAEGYSVSREKKESFPLTVTSAQKNPTAFYLCASSITRMADSPLHFGNGTRLTVT.

V usage is TRBV6-5 and J usage is TRBJ2-7, with D perhaps TRBD1 (6 bases). This CDR3 contains 15 residues. Germline values: CDR1 MNHEY, CDR2 SVGAGI. V was clipped by 0 bases and J by 3 bases, with 12 bases between them. The CDR3 protein is CASSYSSDRYYEQYF. CDR3 sequence (DNA): TGTGCCAGCAGTTACTCGTCGGACAGATACTACGAGCAGTACTTC.

This clone appeared once. The CDR3 here is CASSSVTGVTEAFF. The CDR3 region has the DNA TGTGCCAGCAGCTCCGTTACAGGGGTTACTGAAGCTTTCTTT. The J gene is TRBJ1-1, the V gene TRBV7-9; 7 positions agree with TRBD1. The CDR3 is made up of 14 amino acids. Germline V CDR1 and CDR2: SEHNR, FQNEAQ (reference sequence). The trim removed 4 bases at V and 5 bases at J, leaving 7 bases unmatched.